This T cell receptor beta chain was sequenced during a study of T cells in Graves' hyperthyroidism and ophthalmopathy. Germline V gene data show CDR1 as SGDLS and CDR2 as YYNGEE. V gave up 6 bases and J gave up 7 bases, with 13 bases separating them. The CDR3 sequence is 13 residues long. Amplified TCR beta CDR3 regions came from RNA transcripts. When the TCR CDR3 underwent first-round RT-PCR, the HTBI primer set was used. TCRdb called the multiplex PCR reads again in MiXCR, with one record for every CDR3 protein. The table has about 640,000 distinct CDR3 sequences, about a fifth seen once. The sequencing input was blood. The clonotype originates from a young man with Graves' ophthalmopathy. The gene calls are TRBV9 and TRBJ2-2; D might be TRBD1 or TRBD2, each matching 6 bases. CDR3: CASTLQGGGELFF. The CDR3 DNA reads as TGTGCCAGCACCCTACAGGGAGGCGGGGAGCTGTTTTTT.